The clone carrying this T cell receptor (beta chain) occurred a few times. Primers included in the PCR were 60 Vbeta and 13 Jbeta primers. Sequencing was performed with immunoSEQ multiplex PCR; in TCRdb, only in-frame clones are kept and a portion is missing. Here the sample spans about 200,000 clones, approximately 79% being singletons. V lost 4 bases and J 9 bases, leaving 13 bases between the germline ends. This CDR3 contains 12 residues. Germline V gene data show CDR1 as SGHVS and CDR2 as FQNEAQ. The sample is drawn from a study of cytomegalovirus exposure and HLA in healthy donors. Material: PBMCs. This receptor was identified in a woman aged 30 to 39 in good health and CMV-seropositive. The chain combines TRBV7-8 with TRBJ2-7, with unresolved D. The DNA for the CDR3 is TGTGCCAGCAGCTCCCCCCAACTCCCGCAGTACTTC. Residues: CASSSPQLPQYF.